One sample yielded the 13 T cell receptor beta chains listed below, sequenced in a study of shared clonotypes between healthy human individuals (dated by TCRdb to the early 2020s). Libraries were built with the immunoSEQ multiplex PCR assay. In TCRdb, the immuneACCESS table is reduced to in-frame sequences with V and J assigned. These tables do not hold every clone; where another copy was compared, an unresolved V gene accounts for under half, and the others remain unexplained. Recorded for this sample are approximately 2.3 million clones; roughly 93% of them occurred a single time. 0.39% of the sample goes to the ten largest clones. Sequencing was performed on naive CD4+ T cells from PBMCs. The sample's cell subset or site label, in plain terms: CD45RA+ positively selected. These receptors came from a man aged 18 to 30 in good health. Some clones in this sample may be carry-over from other donors' samples.

The chain couples TRBV19 to TRBJ1-1; no firm D call. V lost 4 bases, J lost 4 bases, and 19 bases lay in between. The CDR3 consists of 16 residues. In germline, CDR1 is LNHDA, CDR2 SQIVND (reference sequence). The CDR3, as DNA: TGTGCCAGTAGTACCCTTCCGGGCCTTTCGGGCACTGAAGCTTTCTTT. It translates to CASSTLPGLSGTEAFF.

This sequence joins TRBV5-1 and TRBJ2-7, with 11 bases aligning to TRBD2. CDR3 size: 15 residues. V lost 1 base and J lost 6; bases outside the gene matches: 6. Germline V gene lookup returns CDR1 SGHRS and CDR2 YFSETQ. The DNA for the CDR3 is TGCGCCAGCAGCTTGCCGCTAGCGGGAGGAGGCGAGCAGTACTTC. Its translation: CASSLPLAGGGEQYF. Using reference TRBV5-1 and TRBJ2-7 for the parts outside the CDR3, the full variable domain is KAGVTQTPRYLIKTRGQQVTLSCSPISGHRSVSWYQQTPGQGLQFLFEYFSETQRNKGNFPGRFSGRQFSNSRSEMNVSTLELGDSALYLCASSLPLAGGGEQYFGPGTRLTVT.

This clone was seen only once. The chain combines TRBV7-9 with TRBJ2-2, with 8 bases aligning to TRBD2. The germline CDR1 and CDR2 sequences are SEHNR and FQNEAQ (reference sequence). This CDR3 region has 16 residues. V lost 5 bases and J lost 7; bases outside the gene matches: 12. CDR3 residues: CASSPAAGVVNGELFF. The CDR3 nucleotides are TGTGCCAGCAGCCCCGCAGCGGGAGTGGTAAACGGGGAGCTGTTTTTT.

The V call is TRBV6-1, the J call TRBJ2-5; the match to TRBD1 covers 7 bases. This CDR3 has 13 residues. J gave up 1 base and V 8 bases, and 4 bases lay outside the gene matches. Germline V gives CDR1 MNHNS, CDR2 SASEGT. DNA for the CDR3: TGTGCCAGCGGGGGACAGCTCCAAGAGACCCAGTACTTC. Translation: CASGGQLQETQYF.

The V and J genes are TRBV11-1 and TRBJ2-5; unclear D gene. Germline-derived CDR1 and CDR2 are SGHAT and FQDESV (reference sequence). CDR3 length equals 14 residues. Deletions cut 1 base from V and 4 bases from J, with 10 bases between. The CDR3 DNA reads TGTGCCAGCAGCTTAGATTCGTCAGGAGAGACCCAGTACTTC. This gives the protein CASSLDSSGETQYF.

Points on this clone: In the same sample, other DNA sequences code for this CDR3. V is TRBV7-6 and J is TRBJ2-1; D not certain. Germline CDR1 reads SGHVS; CDR2 reads FNYEAQ. This CDR3 region has 14 residues. Trimming pared 0 bases from V and 1 base from J, leaving 4 bases between. The CDR3 nucleotides are TGTGCCAGCAGCTTAGCCATTTCCTACAATGAGCAGTTCTTC. This translates into CASSLAISYNEQFF.

This clone was counted between two and nine times. This specimen includes other DNA sequences encoding the same CDR3. The chain uses TRBV6-6 and TRBJ1-3; no clear D. Germline CDR1 is MNHNY and CDR2 is SVGAGI (reference sequence). V was pared by 2 bases and J by 4 bases, with 3 bases between. The CDR3 is 12 residues long. The CDR3 sequence: CASSYGGNTIYF. For the CDR3, the DNA is TGTGCCAGCAGTTACGGCGGAAACACCATATATTTT.

This chain joins TRBV2 and TRBJ1-5; unclear D gene. Germline V lookup: CDR1 SNHLY, CDR2 FYNNEI. The CDR3 covers 21 residues. V was trimmed by 0 bases and J by 1 base, leaving 25 bases between them. CDR3 in DNA: TGTGCCAGCAGTGAAGCGGTAGGACGATCCGAAAGTACCAACAGCAATCAGCCCCAGCATTTT. The encoded protein is CASSEAVGRSESTNSNQPQHF.

This chain joins TRBV6-6 and TRBJ2-1; 11 bases agree with TRBD2. Unmatched junction bases numbered 7, after V lost 2 bases and J lost 7 bases. Germline loops: CDR1 MNHNY, CDR2 SVGAGI (reference sequence). This CDR3 region has 16 residues. CDR3 in amino acids: CASSYPSASGRNEQFF. The CDR3 DNA is TGTGCCAGCAGTTACCCCTCGGCTAGCGGGAGGAATGAGCAGTTCTTC.

The genes are TRBV13 and TRBJ1-1; 10 bases agree with TRBD1. CDR3 length equals 18 residues. CDR1 and CDR2 (germline): PRHDT, FYEKMQ (reference sequence). With 2 bases clipped from V and 4 bases from J, the junction kept 13 bases outside the gene matches. The CDR3 spells CASSLRPSGQGITTEAFF. The CDR3 DNA is TGTGCCAGCAGCTTACGACCGTCGGGACAGGGGATCACCACTGAAGCTTTCTTT.

CDR3 nucleotide sequence: TGTGCCTGGAGTCCCCGGGACAGGACGTATGGCTACACCTTC. Its translation: CAWSPRDRTYGYTF. The chain recombines TRBV30 with TRBJ1-2; 8 nucleotides align to TRBD1. V lost 2 bases, J lost 5 bases, and 7 bases stayed unmatched. CDR1 and CDR2 (germline): GTSNPN, SVGIG (reference sequence). The length of the CDR3 is 14 residues. Variable domain in full (rest from reference TRBV30 and TRBJ1-2): SQTIHQWPATLVQPVGSPLSLECTVEGTSNPNLYWYRQAAGRGLQLLFYSVGIGQISSEVPQNLSASRPQDRQFILSSKKLLLSDSGFYLCAWSPRDRTYGYTFGSGTRLTVV.

This sequence joins TRBV28 and TRBJ2-7, with D perhaps given as TRBD1 or TRBD2 (5 bases each). This CDR3 has 13 residues. Looked up from germline, CDR1 is MDHEN and CDR2 is SYDVKM. With 8 bases removed from V and 2 bases from J, the gap between germline ends came to 13 bases. The CDR3 nucleotides are TGTGCCAGCGGCTTACGGGGACCCTACGAGCAGTACTTC. Its protein product is CASGLRGPYEQYF.

The CDR3 here is CASKLAGDNEQFF. The CDR3 coding sequence is TGTGCCAGCAAACTAGCGGGCGACAATGAGCAGTTCTTC. J is TRBJ2-1 and V is TRBV2, with TRBD2 identical over 9 bases. The germline V gene encodes CDR1 SNHLY and CDR2 FYNNEI. The trim removed 7 bases at V and 5 bases at J, leaving 3 bases unmatched. This CDR3 has 13 residues. The full variable domain, in which reference TRBV2 and TRBJ2-1 provide the parts outside the CDR3, is EPEVTQTPSHQVTQMGQEVILRCVPISNHLYFYWYRQILGQKVEFLVSFYNNEISEKSEIFDDQFSVERPDGSNFTLKIRSTKLEDSAMYFCASKLAGDNEQFFGPGTRLTVL.